The 29 T cell receptor beta chains below come from one sample, sequenced in a study of monozygotic twins with inflammatory bowel disease. From its re-call of the 5' RACE reads, TCRdb lists each CDR3 protein once, without DNA. The sample table sets out 350,000 to 500,000 distinct CDR3 sequences. Sequenced: blood. The receptors stem from a human donor with ulcerative colitis or Crohn's disease, or a healthy co-twin of an affected twin (not recorded which).

The V and J genes are TRBV7-2 and TRBJ2-7; the TCRdb D gene call, TRBD1, has no DNA to confirm it. Germline CDR1 reads SGHTA; CDR2 reads FQGNSA. This CDR3 comprises 16 residues. CDR3 residues: CASSSGPGHNYYEQYF.

The chain employs TRBV3-1 and TRBJ1-1. The CDR3 is 14 residues long. Looked up from germline, CDR1 is LGHDT and CDR2 is YNNKEL (reference sequence). Here the CDR3 reads CASSQGGGGTEAFF. The variable domain in full, with the rest retrieved from reference TRBV3-1 and TRBJ1-1, is DTAVSQTPKYLVTQMGNDKSIKCEQNLGHDTMYWYKQDSKKFLKIMFSYNNKELIINETVPNRFSPKSPDKAHLNLHINSLELGDSAVYFCASSQGGGGTEAFFGQGTRLTVV.

V usage is TRBV7-9 and J usage is TRBJ1-1; TCRdb's D call of TRBD1 is untestable without DNA. The CDR3 covers 12 residues. Germline loops: CDR1 SEHNR, CDR2 FQNEAQ (reference sequence). The CDR3 spells CASSRGLTEAFF.

This chain connects TRBV24-1 to TRBJ1-2; as DNA is missing, the TRBD1 call by TCRdb cannot be tested. Germline CDR1 and CDR2: KGHDR and SFDVKD. This CDR3 has 14 amino acids. CDR3 sequence: CATSKQGAFGGYTF.

This chain joins TRBV6-1 and TRBJ2-3; TCRdb returns TRBD1, unconfirmable since there is no DNA. The CDR3 has 15 residues. From germline, CDR1 is MNHNS and CDR2 SASEGT. The CDR3 reads CASSSGAPGTDTQYF.

CDR3 sequence reads: CASSLEASYEQYF. The chain joins TRBV11-3 to TRBJ2-7. Germline CDR1 and CDR2: SGHNT and YENEEA. The CDR3 extends over 13 amino acids.

The CDR3 reads CASRGGLTTDTQYF. V is TRBV2 and J is TRBJ2-3; TCRdb's D gene call, TRBD2, goes unchecked for lack of DNA. Germline V gives CDR1 SNHLY, CDR2 FYNNEI. CDR3 length: 14 residues.

The chain combines TRBV7-9 with TRBJ2-7. Germline values: CDR1 SEHNR, CDR2 FQNEAQ (reference sequence). The CDR3 length is 13 residues. The CDR3 spells CASSRTEAYEQYF.

The J gene is TRBJ1-1, the V gene TRBV5-4. This CDR3 is 13 amino acids long. CDR1 is SGHNT, CDR2 YYREEE, per germline (reference sequence). Here the CDR3 reads CASTWGSNTEAFF.

The V call is TRBV5-6, the J call TRBJ2-5; TCRdb outputs TRBD2, but without DNA this stays unchecked. Germline V gives CDR1 SGHDT, CDR2 YYEEEE. This CDR3 has 14 amino acids. CDR3: CASKRTSGGKTQYF. Using reference TRBV5-6 and TRBJ2-5 for the parts outside the CDR3, the full variable domain is DAGVTQSPTHLIKTRGQQVTLRCSPKSGHDTVSWYQQALGQGPQFIFQYYEEEERQRGNFPDRFSGHQFPNYSSELNVNALLLGDSALYLCASKRTSGGKTQYFGPGTRLLVL.

The chain carries TRBV10-3 and TRBJ2-7; as DNA is missing, the TRBD1 call by TCRdb cannot be tested. There are 16 residues in the CDR3. Germline assignment: CDR1 ENHRY and CDR2 SYGVKD. CDR3 region: CAISETLTGTSYEQYF.

The J gene is TRBJ2-5, the V gene TRBV5-6; as DNA is missing, the TRBD2 call by TCRdb cannot be tested. Germline V gives CDR1 SGHDT, CDR2 YYEEEE. The CDR3 runs to 14 residues. The CDR3 sequence: CASSSTSGEETQYF. The whole variable domain, remainder taken from reference TRBV5-6 and TRBJ2-5, is DAGVTQSPTHLIKTRGQQVTLRCSPKSGHDTVSWYQQALGQGPQFIFQYYEEEERQRGNFPDRFSGHQFPNYSSELNVNALLLGDSALYLCASSSTSGEETQYFGPGTRLLVL.

The chain links TRBV4-1 to TRBJ2-3; the D call of TRBD1 rests on TCRdb alone, since no DNA is present to check it. The length of the CDR3 is 15 residues. The germline V gene has CDR1 MGHRA and CDR2 YSYEKL. CDR3 residues: CASSPDRRVTDTQYF.

This chain links TRBV20-1 with TRBJ2-1. The length of the CDR3 is 15 residues. Germline V gene lookup returns CDR1 DFQATT and CDR2 SNEGSKA (reference sequence). The CDR3 region is CSARDLSGHYNEQFF.

The rearrangement links TRBV3-1 to TRBJ2-1; TCRdb outputs TRBD2, but without DNA this stays unchecked. CDR3 length: 15 residues. CDR1 LGHDT and CDR2 YNNKEL come from the germline V gene (reference sequence). CDR3 protein: CASSYGLADYNEQFF.

The chain links TRBV12-3 or TRBV12-4 to TRBJ2-7; the TCRdb call, TRBD1, lacks DNA for checking. This CDR3 has 15 residues. The CDR3 is CASSAGTGGSYEQYF.

The chain couples TRBV6-5 to TRBJ2-2. The CDR3 totals 13 residues. CDR1 is MNHEY, CDR2 SVGAGI, per germline. CDR3 in amino acids: CASSSSRGGELFF.

J is TRBJ2-7 and V is TRBV4-2; without DNA, the TCRdb call of TRBD2 cannot be checked. The CDR3 has 15 amino acids. In germline, CDR1 is LGHNA, CDR2 YNFKEQ. CDR3: CASSQGLAGDYEQYF.

V usage is TRBV5-1 and J usage is TRBJ2-7; TCRdb indicates TRBD1, and absent DNA this call remains unverified. Per germline, CDR1 SGHRS and CDR2 YFSETQ. The CDR3 has 15 amino acids. CDR3 sequence: CASSLEPGVGDEQYF.

The rearrangement uses TRBV2 and TRBJ1-2. In germline, CDR1 is SNHLY, CDR2 FYNNEI. The CDR3 loop spans 13 amino acids. CDR3 region: CASRALANYGYTF.

The chain joins TRBV4-2 to TRBJ2-1; lacking DNA, the TRBD1 call made by TCRdb goes unchecked. The CDR3 has 15 amino acids. From germline, CDR1 is LGHNA and CDR2 YNFKEQ. The CDR3 loop is CASSLRALLEDEQFF.

The genes are TRBV7-8 and TRBJ2-7. Germline V lookup: CDR1 SGHVS, CDR2 FQNEAQ. The CDR3 extends over 16 amino acids. CDR3 protein: CASSLVLGTVVYEQYF.

The V call is TRBV9, the J call TRBJ1-4; TCRdb picks TRBD1, but there is no DNA to check that call. The V gene's germline CDR1 is SGDLS and CDR2 YYNGEE. The CDR3 consists of 14 residues. Here the CDR3 reads CASSADRGGEKLFF.

The genes are TRBV30 and TRBJ1-4; TCRdb's D gene call, TRBD1, goes unchecked for lack of DNA. Germline-derived CDR1 and CDR2 are GTSNPN and SVGIG (reference sequence). The CDR3 consists of 15 residues. This chain's CDR3 is CAWSVLPGTGEKLFF.

V is TRBV6-1 and J is TRBJ1-1; the TRBD1 assignment by TCRdb is unverifiable without DNA. The CDR3 runs 17 residues. Germline CDR1 and CDR2: MNHNS and SASEGT. This CDR3 reads CASPITESAGLNTEAFF.

The chain combines TRBV24-1 with TRBJ2-7; absent DNA, TCRdb's TRBD2 call cannot be checked. Germline CDR1 KGHDR, CDR2 SFDVKD. The CDR3 contains 15 residues. CDR3 protein: CATTFSSGMTYEQYF.

The V call is TRBV20-1, the J call TRBJ1-5; there is no DNA to check the TCRdb D call of TRBD1. Looked up from germline, CDR1 is DFQATT and CDR2 is SNEGSKA (reference sequence). The CDR3 spans 15 residues. The CDR3 region is CSASLGRGDNQPQHF.

V usage is TRBV30 and J usage is TRBJ2-5. The CDR3 runs 11 residues. Germline V gene sequence: CDR1 GTSNPN, CDR2 SVGIG (reference sequence). CDR3 sequence: CAWSVRETQYF.

The genes are TRBV19 and TRBJ2-7. From germline, CDR1 is LNHDA and CDR2 SQIVND (reference sequence). The CDR3 has 13 amino acids. CDR3 region: CASSIGGIYEQYF.